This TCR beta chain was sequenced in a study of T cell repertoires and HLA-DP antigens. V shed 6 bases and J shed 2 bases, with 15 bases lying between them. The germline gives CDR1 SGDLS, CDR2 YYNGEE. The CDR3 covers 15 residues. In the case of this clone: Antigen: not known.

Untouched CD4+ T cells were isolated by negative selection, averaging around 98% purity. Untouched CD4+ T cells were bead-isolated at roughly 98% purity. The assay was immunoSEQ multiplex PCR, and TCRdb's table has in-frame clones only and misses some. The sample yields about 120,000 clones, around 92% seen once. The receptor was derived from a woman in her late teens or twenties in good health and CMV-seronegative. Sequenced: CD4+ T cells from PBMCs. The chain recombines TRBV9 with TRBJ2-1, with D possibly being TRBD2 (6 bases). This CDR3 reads CASTPTAGTYNEQFF. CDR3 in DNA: TGTGCCAGCACTCCCACGGCGGGAACCTACAATGAGCAGTTCTTC.